This entry describes one T cell receptor (beta chain). Its antigen is unknown. Assay used: immunoSEQ multiplex PCR; TCRdb lists only in-frame clones, some missing. The data contain 640,000 or so clones, more than 70% of them singletons. This entry comes from a study of shared clonotypes between healthy human individuals. About the research overall: CD4 naive and CD4 memory each took three plates per donor, while CD8 naive took two and CD8 memory one. Study results and limitations: Read depth was anticipated to influence clonotype sharing among donors.

The V and J ends lost 5 bases and 1 base respectively, with 9 bases between them. The CDR3 spans 13 residues. CDR1 SGHRS and CDR2 YFSETQ come from the germline V gene. The sample was memory CD4+ T cells sorted from blood. Subset denoted: CD45RA-negative fraction. The TCR comes from a woman in her 30s in good health. The genes are TRBV5-1 and TRBJ2-5; D unresolved. The CDR3 DNA reads as TGCGCCAGCAGGAACTTTCTCCAAGAGACCCAGTACTTC. Amino acids: CASRNFLQETQYF.